These T cell receptor beta chains were read from a single sample in a study of blood T cell repertoires in COVID-19. Here immunoSEQ multiplex PCR was the method, and the copy in TCRdb shows in-frame clones only, minus some. The sample lists around 190,000 clones, about 82% occurring once. The sequenced sample consisted of PBMCs or T cells enriched from blood (not recorded which). The receptors originated from a man aged 35-49 years with acute COVID-19. CDR3s include the opening cysteine and the closing phenylalanine or tryptophan. D genes are given only for firm matches. Clone size is given for some rows only: seen once, a few or many times, or a class if the clone is expanded.

size	J	V	D	DNA	CDR3
.	TRBJ2-2	TRBV2	TRBD1	TGTGCCAGCAGGAAGGGGGCTAGCGGGGAGCTGTTTTTT	CASRKGASGELFF
.	TRBJ2-1	TRBV18	TRBD2	TGTGCCAGCTCTCCGACGACTAGCGGGAGGGGGAATGAGCAGTTCTTC	CASSPTTSGRGNEQFF
once	TRBJ2-3	TRBV11-3	TRBD2	TGTGCCAGCAGCTCCCGCCGGGAGGGAAGCACAGATACGCAGTATTTT	CASSSRREGSTDTQYF
.	TRBJ2-7	TRBV4-2	.	TGTGCCAGCAGCCGCCCCGAGGGGACACCTTATTACTTC	CASSRPEGTPYYF
.	TRBJ1-2	TRBV19	.	TGTGCCAGTAGTCCCCTGCAACTTGGAGGGAACCTCTATGGCTACACCTTC	CASSPLQLGGNLYGYTF
.	TRBJ1-3	TRBV2	.	TGTGCCAGCACCAACAGGAGAAGCTCTGGAAACACCATATATTTT	CASTNRRSSGNTIYF
.	TRBJ1-5	TRBV19	TRBD1	TGTGCCAGTAGTATAGATGTGCAGGGGGCATCGAGTCAGCCCCAGCATTTT	CASSIDVQGASSQPQHF
few	TRBJ2-2	TRBV18	.	TGTGCCAGCTCACTATTCGGAGATCCGAACACCGGGGAGCTGTTTTTT	CASSLFGDPNTGELFF
.	TRBJ2-2	TRBV5-1	TRBD2	TGCGCCAGCAGGGGAAGCGGGAGTAACACCGGGGAGCTGTTTTTT	CASRGSGSNTGELFF
.	TRBJ1-3	TRBV5-1	TRBD1	TGCGCCAGCAGCCAAGGGACAGGCCCCGGACCCTCTGGAAACACCATATATTTT	CASSQGTGPGPSGNTIYF
.	TRBJ2-2	TRBV30	.	TGTGCCTGGAGTGTTGGTAGCTTCACCGGGGAGCTGTTTTTT	CAWSVGSFTGELFF
.	TRBJ2-2	TRBV28	TRBD2	TGTGCCGCCCGAGGAGGGACTAGCGGTAGGAACACCGGGGAGCTGTTTTTT	CAARGGTSGRNTGELFF
few	TRBJ1-6	TRBV5-4	TRBD1	TGTGCCAGCAGCGATATGGACAGGGGTGTGACACCCCTCCACTTT	CASSDMDRGVTPLHF
once	TRBJ1-2	TRBV9	.	TGTGCCAGCCGGGGAAACGCAGTTCATGGCTACACCTTC	CASRGNAVHGYTF
.	TRBJ2-5	TRBV7-3	TRBD1	TGTGCCAGCAGCTTAAAGGGGGCGCCGGAGACCCAGTACTTC	CASSLKGAPETQYF
once	TRBJ2-3	TRBV7-2	TRBD2	TGTGCCAGCAGCTACGGACTAGCGGAGACAGATACGCAGTATTTT	CASSYGLAETDTQYF
few	TRBJ2-5	TRBV29-1	.	TGCAGCGCTCACCCGCCCGGAGAAGAGACCCAGTACTTC	CSAHPPGEETQYF
.	TRBJ2-2	TRBV24-1	TRBD1	TGTGCCACCAGTGATTCGCGTCCGAGGGGGCGTAAGGGCACCGGGGAGCTGTTTTTT	CATSDSRPRGRKGTGELFF
.	TRBJ1-1	TRBV7-2	TRBD1	TGTGCCAGCAGCTTAGCCCGGGACAGGGAAGCTTTCTTT	CASSLARDREAFF
.	TRBJ1-2	TRBV6-5	.	TGTGCCAGCAGCTCTCCTGGCAGGGGTGGCTACACCTTC	CASSSPGRGGYTF
.	TRBJ1-2	TRBV10-3	.	TGTGCCATCAGTCCGGACTATGGCTACACCTTC	CAISPDYGYTF
.	TRBJ1-1	TRBV7-9	.	TGTGCCAGCAGCCCGGGAGGGTTGGGGGGCGCCGACACTGAAGCTTTCTTT	CASSPGGLGGADTEAFF
once	TRBJ2-7	TRBV5-4	.	TGTGCCAGCAGTCAGCCTCAGGGACATGACCACGAGCAGTACTTC	CASSQPQGHDHEQYF
.	TRBJ2-7	TRBV6-5	.	TGTGCCAGCAGCCGGGGTCATACAAGGTCCTACGAGCAGTACTTC	CASSRGHTRSYEQYF
few	TRBJ2-4	TRBV3-1/TRBV3-2	.	TGTGCCAGCAGCCAAGGGGGCACAGCTGGGGGGATTCAGTACTTC	CASSQGGTAGGIQYF
.	TRBJ1-3	TRBV6-5	.	TGTGCCAGCAGTTACTCGCACAGCTATGGAAACACCATATATTTT	CASSYSHSYGNTIYF
.	TRBJ2-2	TRBV29-1	TRBD1	TGCAGCGCTGGGGACAGGATCGCCGGGGAGCTGTTTTTT	CSAGDRIAGELFF
.	TRBJ2-3	TRBV27	TRBD1	TGTGCCAGCAGTTGGACAGGGTTAATAGATACGCAGTATTTT	CASSWTGLIDTQYF
.	TRBJ1-4	TRBV7-8	.	TGTGCCAGCAGCAACTACGGAGGTCTTTGGACCACTAATGAAAAACTGTTTTTT	CASSNYGGLWTTNEKLFF
.	TRBJ2-6	TRBV10-1	.	TGCGCCAGCAGTGGGGGAGAGGCCAACGTCCTGACTTTC	CASSGGEANVLTF
once	TRBJ1-5	TRBV21-1	.	TGTGCCAGCGATTTAACAGGGGCCCATCAGCCCCAGCATTTT	CASDLTGAHQPQHF
.	TRBJ1-2	TRBV27	TRBD1	TGTGCCAGCAGTTTACGAGTTCGGGAGGGGGCGCTCAGTTATGGCTACACCTTC	CASSLRVREGALSYGYTF
.	TRBJ2-5	TRBV6-5	.	TGTGCCAGCAGTTACTTCCAGGGGAAAGAGACCCAGTACTTC	CASSYFQGKETQYF